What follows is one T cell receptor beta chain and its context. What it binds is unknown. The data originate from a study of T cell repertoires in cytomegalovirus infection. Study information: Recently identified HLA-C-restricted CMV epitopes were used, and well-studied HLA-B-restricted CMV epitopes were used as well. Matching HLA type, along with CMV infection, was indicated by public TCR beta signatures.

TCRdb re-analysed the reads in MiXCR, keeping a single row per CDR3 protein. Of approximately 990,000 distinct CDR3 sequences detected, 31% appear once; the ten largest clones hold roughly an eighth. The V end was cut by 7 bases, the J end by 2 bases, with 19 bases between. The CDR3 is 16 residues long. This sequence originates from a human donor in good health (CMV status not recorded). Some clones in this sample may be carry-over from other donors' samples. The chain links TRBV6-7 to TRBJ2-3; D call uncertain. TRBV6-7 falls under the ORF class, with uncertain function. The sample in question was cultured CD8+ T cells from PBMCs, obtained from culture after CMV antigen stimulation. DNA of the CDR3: TGTGCCAGCAAGAAGATCCGGTGGTGGGACACAGATACGCAGTATTTT. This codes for CASKKIRWWDTDTQYF.